The source of this T cell receptor (beta chain) is a study of beta chain features in type 1 diabetes. The study's findings and limits: Cells with high TCR expression could be over-represented by cDNA sequencing. The VDJ junctions of type 1 diabetes patients carried fewer insertions and more deletions.

All of the isolated RNA was reverse transcribed, so expressed TCRB transcripts were sequenced. The repertoire was sequenced with immunoSEQ multiplex PCR; TCRdb's copy has only in-frame clones and lacks some. The data contain hundreds of thousands of clones, around a sixth of them seen just once; the ten biggest clones take up 0.02% to 0.03%. Trimming shortened V by 4 bases and J by 5 bases, and 11 bases separated the two germline ends. The CDR3 spans 13 residues. Germline V gene data show CDR1 as MNHNY and CDR2 as SVGAGI (reference sequence). Each donor gave one heparinised blood draw averaging about 100 mL. This clone was observed a handful of times. Its specificity is unknown.

The receptor's source is a woman aged 18-35 years in good health. The rearrangement uses TRBV6-6 and TRBJ2-5; D is perhaps TRBD1 (6 bases). Material: naive CD4+ T cells from blood. Here the CDR3 DNA reads TGTGCCAGCAGTTGGCCAGGGGAGGAGACCCAGTACTTC. Protein: CASSWPGEETQYF.